This T cell receptor beta chain was recorded in a study of B cell selection in AIRE deficiency (dated by TCRdb to about 2019). Looking at the study overall: TCRbeta repertoires of sorted blood CD4+ conventional T cells and regulatory T cells were compared between AIRE-deficient patients and healthy controls. The TCR-sequenced cohort comprised about five AIRE-deficient APECED patients and about five healthy control donors. General study outcomes and caveats: Among about 3,600 shared Treg TCRbeta sequences, 30% to 35% were shared exclusively among healthy donors and approximately 10% exclusively among patients, which suggests that Treg selection is less efficient in the absence of AIRE. Sequencing covered only TCRbeta chains, and around 40% of shared healthy-donor Treg sequences were also present in healthy Tconv, possibly due to differing TCRalpha chains. Around 30% of the Treg TCRbeta sequences shared among healthy donors turned up in patient Tconv cells, suggesting that Treg-biased clones are diverted into the Tconv compartment. Shared Treg sequences had shorter CDR3s, which reflects a bias toward rearrangements containing few non-templated nucleotide insertions. Tconv and Treg cells from AIRE-deficient patients showed TCRBV gene usage, CDR3 length and TCR diversity similar to those of healthy donors.

Conventional CD4 T cells were sorted as cells that were CD4+CD127+. APECED syndrome was present in the AIRE-deficient patients. A FACSAria flow cytometer was used to sort the Tconv and Treg cells intended for TCRbeta sequencing. Sorted cells were collected into 5-ml round-bottom polystyrene tubes, and dry cell pellets were frozen at -80°C before sequencing. In the case of this clone: This receptor's antigen is unknown. The sample holds no much larger clone one base away, and base qualities are not on file.

The immunoSEQ platform was used to sequence the TCRbeta chain. Processing in the source paper ran as follows. Pooled conventional T cell repertoires yielded 85,000 to 110,000 distinct in-frame TCRbeta sequences from patients and just over 130,000 from healthy donors. Treg TCRbeta sequences found in two or more individuals were defined as public, and these public Treg TCRbeta sequences were then searched for in Tconv repertoires. To test for differences between groups, Mann-Whitney U tests with Bonferroni-Dunn correction were run in GraphPad Prism 7.03. TCRdb's version of the immuneACCESS table is confined to in-frame rearrangements and falls short of the full clone set. An unresolved V gene accounts for under half of the shortfall where checked; the remainder is of unknown origin. The V and J calls and the clone size are those of that table, but D and trimming were determined from the DNA. Present in this sample are 20,000 to 25,000 clones, more than 95% of which were seen just once. The ten top clones hold 0.3% of the sample.

This clonotype was obtained from a human donor with AIRE deficiency. Material for sequencing was conventional CD4+ T cells sorted from PBMCs.

This receptor carries the CDR3 CASSRVIRVIQETQYF. DNA sequence: TGTGCCAGCAGTCGAGTTATACGAGTAATCCAAGAGACCCAGTACTTC. The chain uses TRBV28 and TRBJ2-5, with the D gene not clear enough to name. The CDR3 holds 16 amino acids from the cysteine to the phenylalanine. Only the CDR3 region is kept as DNA, spanning 48 bases read in frame from base 1. The V end loses 5 bases and the J end loses 1 base, and a stretch of 17 bases separates them. CDR1 is given as MDHEN and CDR2 as SYDVKM, both from the germline V gene.